The 15 T cell receptor beta chains below were found in one sample sequenced in a study of cytomegalovirus exposure and HLA in healthy donors. PCR used 60 Vbeta primers and 13 Jbeta primers. Clones were read by immunoSEQ multiplex PCR, and TCRdb kept only the in-frame ones, dropping some. In the table there are 150,000 to 200,000 clones, roughly 80% of which are singletons. Material for sequencing was PBMCs. The receptors stem from a man between 45 and 60 years old in good health and CMV-seropositive.

The gene calls are TRBV6-5 and TRBJ2-1; possible D gene TRBD2, 5 bases. Germline CDR1 MNHEY, CDR2 SVGAGI. Trimming took 0 bases from V and 7 from J, leaving 10 bases between them. CDR3 length: 14 amino acids. The CDR3 sequence: CASSYSDYMNEQFF. The CDR3 DNA sequence: TGTGCCAGCAGTTACTCTGACTATATGAATGAGCAGTTCTTC.

The rearrangement uses TRBV11-3 and TRBJ2-1, with D perhaps TRBD2 (6 bases). This CDR3 has 18 residues. CDR1 and CDR2 from the germline V gene are SGHNT and YENEEA. V was shortened by 5 bases and J by 10 bases, with 30 bases between the two germline ends. CDR3 bases: TGTGCCAGCAGCGCCCCGGGACTGGTTAAAGTTCTTCCTACAGAGCAGTTCTTC. This encodes CASSAPGLVKVLPTEQFF.

V is TRBV19 and J is TRBJ2-5, with 10 bases fitting TRBD2. Germline-derived CDR1 and CDR2 are LNHDA and SQIVND (reference sequence). There are 14 residues in the CDR3. V lost 9 bases and J lost 5; bases outside the gene matches: 9. This chain's CDR3 is CASAGLAAMETQYF. DNA for the CDR3: TGTGCCAGCGCAGGACTAGCGGCCATGGAGACCCAGTACTTC.

The chain joins TRBV28 to TRBJ1-2; D might be TRBD1 (6 bases). In germline, CDR1 is MDHEN, CDR2 SYDVKM. Trimming cost V 7 bases and J 4 bases, with 16 bases left between them. The CDR3 is 14 amino acids. The CDR3 is CASTSRGRGYGYTF. For the CDR3, the DNA is TGTGCCAGCACCTCCAGGGGACGGGGCTATGGCTACACCTTC.

The chain uses TRBV7-3 and TRBJ1-1; tentative D call: TRBD1 (5 bases). In germline, CDR1 is SGHTA, CDR2 FQGTGA. The CDR3 consists of 18 residues. V lost 0 bases and J 0 bases, leaving 17 bases between the germline ends. CDR3 amino acids: CASSLTRMTDYMNTEAFF. Written as DNA, the CDR3 is TGTGCCAGCAGCTTAACGCGTATGACAGATTACATGAACACTGAAGCTTTCTTT.

The V call is TRBV5-1, the J call TRBJ2-5, with unresolved D. This CDR3 is 13 amino acids long. Trimming left V 0 bases short and J 7 bases short, with 10 bases between. CDR1 is SGHRS and CDR2 is YFSETQ in the germline V gene. The CDR3 region has the DNA TGCGCCAGCAGCTTGGACCCTGGCAGGACCCAGTACTTC. Translation gives CASSLDPGRTQYF.

This clone was found once. V is TRBV6-5 and J is TRBJ1-1; D gene unclear. Germline V CDR1 and CDR2: MNHEY, SVGAGI. This CDR3 is 15 amino acids long. V shed 3 bases and J shed 4 bases, with 15 bases lying between them. The CDR3 sequence is CASSYSPGSGTEAFF. DNA for the CDR3: TGTGCCAGCAGTTATTCTCCGGGATCGGGCACTGAAGCTTTCTTT.

To note about this clone: The junction shows a germline mismatch at one end, possibly a read error. The chain uses TRBV9 and TRBJ2-1; 7 bases line up with TRBD1. The CDR3 spans 16 residues. Germline assignment: CDR1 SGDLS and CDR2 YYNGEE. The CDR3 coding sequence is TGTGCCAGCAGCAACCGAGGGGGCGCCTATGGCAATAAGCAGTTCTTC. Encoded protein: CASSNRGGAYGNKQFF.

This clone turned up a few times. Additional DNA sequences in this sample encode the identical CDR3. J is TRBJ1-1 and V is TRBV7-3; D might be TRBD1 (6 bases). The CDR3 runs 13 residues. Germline CDR1 reads SGHTA; CDR2 reads FQGTGA. Trimming pared 4 bases from V and 1 base from J, leaving 7 bases between. For the CDR3, the DNA is TGTGCCAGCAGCTCGGGACAGAACACTGAAGCTTTCTTT. Its translation is CASSSGQNTEAFF.

The rearrangement joins TRBV11-2 to TRBJ2-7, with D possibly matching TRBD1 (5 bases). CDR3 length: 13 residues. V was clipped by 1 base and J by 5 bases, with 9 bases between them. Germline CDR1 and CDR2: SGHAT and FQNNGV. In DNA form, the CDR3 reads TGTGCCAGCAGCTTAGGGACAAGCCACGAGCAGTACTTC. Translating it yields CASSLGTSHEQYF.

The V call is TRBV19, the J call TRBJ2-3; D perhaps matches TRBD2 (5 bases). CDR1 is LNHDA, CDR2 SQIVND, per germline (reference sequence). The CDR3 is 15 amino acids. V was trimmed by 3 bases and J by 0 bases, leaving 10 bases between them. The chain's CDR3 is CASSMRLASTDTQYF. CDR3 coding DNA: TGTGCCAGTAGTATGAGGCTAGCCAGCACAGATACGCAGTATTTT. Full variable domain (remainder filled in from reference TRBV19 and TRBJ2-3): DGGITQSPKYLFRKEGQNVTLSCEQNLNHDAMYWYRQDPGQGLRLIYYSQIVNDFQKGDIAEGYSVSREKKESFPLTVTSAQKNPTAFYLCASSMRLASTDTQYFGPGTRLTVL.

The chain employs TRBV11-2 and TRBJ2-7; tentatively, D is TRBD2 (6 bases). Trimming cost V 2 bases and J 4 bases, with 12 bases left between them. The CDR3 is 14 residues long. Germline V gene sequence: CDR1 SGHAT, CDR2 FQNNGV. For the CDR3, the DNA is TGTGCCAGCAGCTTACAAGGGACTTTTTACGAGCAGTACTTC. This translates into CASSLQGTFYEQYF.

V usage is TRBV19 and J usage is TRBJ2-7, with 10 bases fitting TRBD2. V was pared by 9 bases and J by 13 bases, with 15 bases of the junction left unmatched. Germline loops: CDR1 LNHDA, CDR2 SQIVND (reference sequence). The CDR3 has 13 residues. CDR3 amino acids: CASSPGTSDVSYF. DNA for the CDR3: TGTGCCAGCTCCCCGGGGACTAGCGATGTATCTTACTTC.

The rearrangement joins TRBV5-1 to TRBJ2-5; possibly TRBD2 for D (5 bases). Per germline, CDR1 SGHRS and CDR2 YFSETQ. V lost 7 bases, J lost 5 bases, and 9 bases lay in between. There are 11 residues in the CDR3. The CDR3 loop reads CASWLAETQYF. CDR3 nucleotides: TGCGCCAGCTGGCTAGCCGAGACCCAGTACTTC.

The rearrangement joins TRBV28 to TRBJ1-1; D gene ambiguous. Germline V gene lookup returns CDR1 MDHEN and CDR2 SYDVKM. There are 13 residues in the CDR3. V was cut by 2 bases and J by 2 bases, with 6 bases left in between. This CDR3 is CASSLASNTEAFF. The CDR3, as DNA: TGTGCCAGCAGTTTAGCCAGTAACACTGAAGCTTTCTTT.